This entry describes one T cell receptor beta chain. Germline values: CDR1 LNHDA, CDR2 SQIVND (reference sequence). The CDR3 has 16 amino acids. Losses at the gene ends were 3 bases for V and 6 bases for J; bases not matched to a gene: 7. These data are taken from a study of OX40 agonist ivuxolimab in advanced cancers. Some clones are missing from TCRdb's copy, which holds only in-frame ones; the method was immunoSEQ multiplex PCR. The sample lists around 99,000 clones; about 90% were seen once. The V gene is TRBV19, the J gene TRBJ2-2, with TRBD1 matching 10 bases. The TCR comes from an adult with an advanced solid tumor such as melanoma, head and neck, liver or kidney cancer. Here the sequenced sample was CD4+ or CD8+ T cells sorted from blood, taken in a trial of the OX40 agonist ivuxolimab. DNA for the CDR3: TGTGCCAGTAGTATTACCCCGGACAGGGGGGCCGGGGAGCTGTTTTTT. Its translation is CASSITPDRGAGELFF.